These T cell receptor beta chains were read from a single sample in a study of beta chain features in type 1 diabetes. Assay used: immunoSEQ multiplex PCR; TCRdb lists only in-frame clones, some missing. The profile covers about 41,000 clones, with approximately 60% appearing a single time and 1.5% to 2% taken by the ten largest. The specimen was Tregs from blood. These receptors originate from a man aged 30 to 45 with type 1 diabetes. Some clones in this sample may be carry-over from other donors' samples. CDR3s include the opening cysteine and the closing phenylalanine or tryptophan. The order of the fields is D gene, J gene, V gene, CDR3 protein. D genes are given only for firm matches.

TRBD2 TRBJ2-7 TRBV15 CATSRDKRGDYEQYF
TRBD2 TRBJ2-1 TRBV29-1 CSVASGGYNEQFF
- TRBJ2-7 TRBV9 CASSVDHQGGQQYF
- TRBJ2-3 TRBV5-1 CASSFHRDTITQYF
TRBD1 TRBJ2-1 TRBV28 CASSFYRGNEQFF
TRBD1 TRBJ2-5 TRBV25-1 CASSEYRTGETQYF
- TRBJ2-3 TRBV6-6 CASSDGETVVYTQYF
TRBD1 TRBJ2-2 TRBV7-9 CASSTRQGRELTGELFF
TRBD2 TRBJ2-1 TRBV9 CASSVTPLRGLAGNNEQFF
- TRBJ2-1 TRBV29-1 CSVEGRVNEQFF
TRBD1 TRBJ1-5 TRBV19 CASSLGQGAGQPQHF
- TRBJ2-7 TRBV5-1 CASSLGAGYEQYF
TRBD1 TRBJ1-2 TRBV28 CASSYQTFVRDRVLYGYTF
TRBD1 TRBJ2-1 TRBV19 CASSGRGGRVGEQFF
- TRBJ2-7 TRBV6-6 CASSYSSYEQYF
- TRBJ2-1 TRBV6-5 CASSLRGKLNEQFF
- TRBJ2-3 TRBV6-6 CASSYRGGTDTQYF
- TRBJ1-1 TRBV12-2 CASRPARGAPEAFF
- TRBJ2-3 TRBV5-4 CASSLTREITDTQYF
- TRBJ1-5 TRBV27 CASSVTGHPSNQPQHF